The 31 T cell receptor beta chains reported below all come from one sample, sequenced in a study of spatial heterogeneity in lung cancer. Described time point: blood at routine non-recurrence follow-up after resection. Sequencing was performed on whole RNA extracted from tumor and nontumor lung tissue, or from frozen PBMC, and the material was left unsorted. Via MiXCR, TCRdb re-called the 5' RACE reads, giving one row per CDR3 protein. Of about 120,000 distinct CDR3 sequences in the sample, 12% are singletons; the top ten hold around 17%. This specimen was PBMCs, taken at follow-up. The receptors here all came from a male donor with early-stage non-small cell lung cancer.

The CDR3 DNA follows: TGTGCCAGCAGTTTAATGGGGCCCGACACTGAAGCTTTCTTT. This gives the protein CASSLMGPDTEAFF. This chain uses TRBV12-3 or TRBV12-4 with TRBJ1-1; weak D call: TRBD1 (5 bases). The CDR3 extends over 14 amino acids. Trimming removed 2 bases from V and 3 bases from J, with 10 bases in between.

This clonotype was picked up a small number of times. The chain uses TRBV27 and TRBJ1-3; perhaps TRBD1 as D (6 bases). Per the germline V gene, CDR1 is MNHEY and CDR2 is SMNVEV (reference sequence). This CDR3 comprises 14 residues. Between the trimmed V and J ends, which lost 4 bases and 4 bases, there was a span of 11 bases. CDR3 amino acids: CASSSGGFGNTIYF. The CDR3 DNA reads TGTGCCAGCAGTTCGGGGGGCTTCGGAAACACCATATATTTT.

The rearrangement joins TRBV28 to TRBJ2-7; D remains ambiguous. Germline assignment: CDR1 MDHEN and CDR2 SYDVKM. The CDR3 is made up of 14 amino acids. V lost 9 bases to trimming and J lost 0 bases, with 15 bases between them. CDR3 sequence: CASQASDLSYEQYF. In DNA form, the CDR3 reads TGTGCCAGTCAAGCATCGGATCTCTCCTACGAGCAGTACTTC.

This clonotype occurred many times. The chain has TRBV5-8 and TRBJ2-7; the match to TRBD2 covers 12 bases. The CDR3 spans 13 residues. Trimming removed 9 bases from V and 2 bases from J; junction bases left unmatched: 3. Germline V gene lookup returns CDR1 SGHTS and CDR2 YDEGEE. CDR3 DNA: TGTGCCAACGGACTAGCGGGGACCTACGAGCAGTACTTC. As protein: CANGLAGTYEQYF.

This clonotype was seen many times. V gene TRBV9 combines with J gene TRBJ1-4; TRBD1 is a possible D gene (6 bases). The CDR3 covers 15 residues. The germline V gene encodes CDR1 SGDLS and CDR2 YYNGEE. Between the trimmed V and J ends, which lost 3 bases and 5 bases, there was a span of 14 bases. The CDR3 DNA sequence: TGTGCCAGCAGCGCCCGGCAGGGGACGAATGAAAAACTGTTTTTT. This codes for CASSARQGTNEKLFF.

The CDR3 spells CASSIAAGEQYF. In nucleotides, the CDR3 is TGCGCCAGCAGCATCGCGGCTGGCGAGCAGTACTTC. This chain joins TRBV5-1 and TRBJ2-7, with D hard to call. The V gene lost 4 bases and the J gene lost 6 bases, with 11 bases spanning the gap. From germline, CDR1 is SGHRS and CDR2 YFSETQ. This CDR3 spans 12 amino acids.

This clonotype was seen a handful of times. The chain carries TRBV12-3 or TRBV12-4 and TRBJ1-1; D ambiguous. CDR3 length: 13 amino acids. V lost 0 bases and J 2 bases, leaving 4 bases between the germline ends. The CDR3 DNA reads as TGTGCCAGCAGTTTAGCGGAAAACACTGAAGCTTTCTTT. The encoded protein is CASSLAENTEAFF.

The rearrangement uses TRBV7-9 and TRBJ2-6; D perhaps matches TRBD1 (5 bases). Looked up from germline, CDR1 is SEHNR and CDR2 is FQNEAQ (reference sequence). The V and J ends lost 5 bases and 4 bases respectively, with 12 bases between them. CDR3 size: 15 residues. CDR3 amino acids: CASSPPGYGANVLTF. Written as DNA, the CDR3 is TGTGCCAGCAGCCCCCCAGGGTACGGGGCCAACGTCCTGACTTTC.

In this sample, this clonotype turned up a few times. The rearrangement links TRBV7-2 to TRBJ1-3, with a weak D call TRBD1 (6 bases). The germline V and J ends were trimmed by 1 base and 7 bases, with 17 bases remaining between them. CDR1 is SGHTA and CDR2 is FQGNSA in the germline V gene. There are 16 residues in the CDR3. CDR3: CASSLGPAGEGNTIYF. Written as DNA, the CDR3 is TGTGCCAGCAGCTTAGGTCCGGCAGGGGAAGGGAACACCATATATTTT.

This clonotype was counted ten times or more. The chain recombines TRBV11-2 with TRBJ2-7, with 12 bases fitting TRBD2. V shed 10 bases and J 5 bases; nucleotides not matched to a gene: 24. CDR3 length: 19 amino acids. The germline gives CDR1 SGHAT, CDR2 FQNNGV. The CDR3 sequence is CAILFPRRLAGGPSHEQYF. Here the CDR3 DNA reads TGTGCCATCCTCTTTCCCCGTCGGCTAGCGGGGGGGCCTTCACACGAGCAGTACTTC.

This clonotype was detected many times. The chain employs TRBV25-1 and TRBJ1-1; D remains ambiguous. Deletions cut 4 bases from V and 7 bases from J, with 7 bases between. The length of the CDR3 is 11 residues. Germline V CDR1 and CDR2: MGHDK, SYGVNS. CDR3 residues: CASSVWGEAFF. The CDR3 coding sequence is TGTGCCAGCAGTGTTTGGGGTGAAGCTTTCTTT.

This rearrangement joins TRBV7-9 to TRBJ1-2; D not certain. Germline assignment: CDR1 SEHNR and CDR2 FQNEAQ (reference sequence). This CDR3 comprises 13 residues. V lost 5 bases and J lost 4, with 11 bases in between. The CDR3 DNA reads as TGTGCCAGCAGCCTGAGGCTGGGCTATGGCTACACCTTC. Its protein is CASSLRLGYGYTF.

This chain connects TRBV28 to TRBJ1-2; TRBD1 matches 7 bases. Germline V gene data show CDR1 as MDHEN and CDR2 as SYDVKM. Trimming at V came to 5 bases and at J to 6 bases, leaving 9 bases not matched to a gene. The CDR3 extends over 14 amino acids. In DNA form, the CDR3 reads TGTGCCAGCAGTCCCCGACAGGGACTCCATGGCTACACCTTC. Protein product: CASSPRQGLHGYTF.

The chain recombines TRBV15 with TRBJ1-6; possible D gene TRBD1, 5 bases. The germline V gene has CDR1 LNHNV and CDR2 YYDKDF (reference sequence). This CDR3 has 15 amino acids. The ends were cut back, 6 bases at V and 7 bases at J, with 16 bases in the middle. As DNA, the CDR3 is TGTGCCACCAGTCGTACCGGGACGGGGAATTCACCCCTCCACTTT. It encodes CATSRTGTGNSPLHF.

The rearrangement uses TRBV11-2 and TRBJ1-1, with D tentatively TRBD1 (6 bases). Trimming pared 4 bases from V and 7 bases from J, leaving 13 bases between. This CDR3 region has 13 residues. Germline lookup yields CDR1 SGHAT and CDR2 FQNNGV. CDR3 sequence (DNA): TGTGCCAGCAGCTGGCTTCAGGGGAGTGAAGCTTTCTTT. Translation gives CASSWLQGSEAFF.

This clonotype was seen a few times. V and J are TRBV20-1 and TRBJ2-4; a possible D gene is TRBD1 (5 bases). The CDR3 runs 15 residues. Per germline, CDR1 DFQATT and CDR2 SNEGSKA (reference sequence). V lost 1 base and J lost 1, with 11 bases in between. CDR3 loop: CSARGGPSAKNIQYF. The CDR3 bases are TGCAGTGCTAGAGGGGGCCCGAGCGCCAAAAACATTCAGTACTTC.

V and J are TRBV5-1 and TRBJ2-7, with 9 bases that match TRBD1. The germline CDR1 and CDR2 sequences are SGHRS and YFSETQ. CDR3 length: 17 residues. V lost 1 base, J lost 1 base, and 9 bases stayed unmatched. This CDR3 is CASSLIRDGTGSYEQYF. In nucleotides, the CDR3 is TGCGCCAGCAGCTTGATAAGGGACGGGACAGGGTCCTACGAGCAGTACTTC. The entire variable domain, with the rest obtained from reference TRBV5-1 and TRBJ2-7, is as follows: KAGVTQTPRYLIKTRGQQVTLSCSPISGHRSVSWYQQTPGQGLQFLFEYFSETQRNKGNFPGRFSGRQFSNSRSEMNVSTLELGDSALYLCASSLIRDGTGSYEQYFGPGTRLTVT.

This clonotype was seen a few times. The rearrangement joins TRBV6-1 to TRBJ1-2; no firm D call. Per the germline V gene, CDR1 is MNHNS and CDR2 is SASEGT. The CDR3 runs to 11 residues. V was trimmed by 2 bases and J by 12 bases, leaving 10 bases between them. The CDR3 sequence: CASSEHKDNTF. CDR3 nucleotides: TGTGCCAGCAGTGAACACAAGGATAACACCTTC.

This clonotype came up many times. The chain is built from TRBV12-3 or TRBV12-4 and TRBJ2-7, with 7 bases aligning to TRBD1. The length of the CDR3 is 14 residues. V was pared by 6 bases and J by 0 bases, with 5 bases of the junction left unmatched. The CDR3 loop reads CASSLGQPSYEQYF. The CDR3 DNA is TGTGCCAGCAGCCTGGGACAGCCCTCCTACGAGCAGTACTTC.

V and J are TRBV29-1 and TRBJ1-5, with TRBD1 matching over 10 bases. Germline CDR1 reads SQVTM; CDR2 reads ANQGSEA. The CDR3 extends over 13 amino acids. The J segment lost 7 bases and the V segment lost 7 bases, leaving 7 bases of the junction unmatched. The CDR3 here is CSAPTGGRQPQHF. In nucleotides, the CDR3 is TGCAGCGCTCCGACAGGGGGCCGCCAGCCCCAGCATTTT.

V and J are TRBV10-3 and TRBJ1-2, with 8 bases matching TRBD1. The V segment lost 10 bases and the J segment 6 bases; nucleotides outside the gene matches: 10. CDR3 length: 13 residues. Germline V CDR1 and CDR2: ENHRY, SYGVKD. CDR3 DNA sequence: TGTGCCACCTGGACAGGGTCTGGTGATGGCTACACCTTC. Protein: CATWTGSGDGYTF.

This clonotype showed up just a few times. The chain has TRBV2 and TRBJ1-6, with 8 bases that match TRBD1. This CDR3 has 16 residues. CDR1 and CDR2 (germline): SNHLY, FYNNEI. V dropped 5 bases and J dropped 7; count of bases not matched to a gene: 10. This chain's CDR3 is CASSSAGGTRNSPLHF. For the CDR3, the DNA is TGTGCCAGCAGTTCTGCAGGGGGCACCCGAAATTCACCCCTCCACTTT. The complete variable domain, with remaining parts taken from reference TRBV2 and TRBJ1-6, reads EPEVTQTPSHQVTQMGQEVILRCVPISNHLYFYWYRQILGQKVEFLVSFYNNEISEKSEIFDDQFSVERPDGSNFTLKIRSTKLEDSAMYFCASSSAGGTRNSPLHFGNGTRLTVT.

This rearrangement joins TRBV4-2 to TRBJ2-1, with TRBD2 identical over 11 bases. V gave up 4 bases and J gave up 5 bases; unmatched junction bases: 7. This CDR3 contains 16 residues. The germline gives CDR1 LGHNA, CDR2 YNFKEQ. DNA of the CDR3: TGTGCCAGCAGCCTTCGACTAGCGGGGATGAACAATGAGCAGTTCTTC. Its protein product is CASSLRLAGMNNEQFF.

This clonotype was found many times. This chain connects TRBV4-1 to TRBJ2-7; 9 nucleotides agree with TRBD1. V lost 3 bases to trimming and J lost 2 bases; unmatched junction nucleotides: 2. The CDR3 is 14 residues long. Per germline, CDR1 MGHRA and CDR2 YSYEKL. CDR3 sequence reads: CASSQGQGAYEQYF. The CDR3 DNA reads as TGCGCCAGCAGCCAGGGACAGGGAGCCTACGAGCAGTACTTC.

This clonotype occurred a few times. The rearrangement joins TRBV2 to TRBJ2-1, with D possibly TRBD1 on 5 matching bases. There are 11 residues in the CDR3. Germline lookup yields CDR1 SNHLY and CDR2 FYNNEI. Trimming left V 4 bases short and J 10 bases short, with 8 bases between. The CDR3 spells CASSVGREQFF. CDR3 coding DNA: TGTGCCAGCAGTGTGGGGCGGGAGCAGTTCTTC.

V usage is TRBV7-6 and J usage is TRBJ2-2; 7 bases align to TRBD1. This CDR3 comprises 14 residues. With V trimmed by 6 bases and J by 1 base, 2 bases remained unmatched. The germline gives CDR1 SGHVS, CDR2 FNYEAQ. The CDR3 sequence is CASRRTGNTGELFF. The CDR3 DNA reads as TGTGCCAGCAGAAGGACAGGGAACACCGGGGAGCTGTTTTTT.

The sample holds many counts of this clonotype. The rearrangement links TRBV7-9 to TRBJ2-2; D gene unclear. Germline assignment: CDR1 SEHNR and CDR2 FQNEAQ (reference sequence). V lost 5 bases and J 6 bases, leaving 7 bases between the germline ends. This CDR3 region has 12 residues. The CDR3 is CASSPYPGELFF. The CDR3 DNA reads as TGTGCCAGCAGCCCTTACCCCGGGGAGCTGTTTTTT.

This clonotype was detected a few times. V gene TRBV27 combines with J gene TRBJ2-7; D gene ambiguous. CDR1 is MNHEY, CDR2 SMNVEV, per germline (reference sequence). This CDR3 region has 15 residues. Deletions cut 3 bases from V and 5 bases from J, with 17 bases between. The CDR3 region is CASSFVPLPGHEQYF. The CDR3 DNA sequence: TGTGCCAGCAGTTTCGTTCCACTCCCGGGCCACGAGCAGTACTTC.

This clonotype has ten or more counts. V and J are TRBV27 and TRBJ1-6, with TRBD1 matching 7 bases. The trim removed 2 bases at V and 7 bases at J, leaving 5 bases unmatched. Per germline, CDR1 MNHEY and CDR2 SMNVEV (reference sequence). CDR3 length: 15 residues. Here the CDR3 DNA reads TGTGCCAGCAGTTTAACTTCAGGGGGAAATTCACCCCTCCACTTT. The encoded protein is CASSLTSGGNSPLHF.

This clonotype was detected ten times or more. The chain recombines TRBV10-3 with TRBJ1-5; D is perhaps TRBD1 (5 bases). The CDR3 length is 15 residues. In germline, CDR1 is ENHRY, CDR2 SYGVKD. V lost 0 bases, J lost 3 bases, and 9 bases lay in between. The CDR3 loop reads CAISESGQLNQPQHF. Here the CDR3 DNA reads TGTGCCATCAGTGAGTCGGGGCAACTCAATCAGCCCCAGCATTTT.

CDR3 DNA sequence: TGTGCCAGCAGTTACTCGACAGTGGGCGGTGAGCAGTTCTTC. Translating it yields CASSYSTVGGEQFF. The V gene is TRBV6-2 or TRBV6-3, the J gene TRBJ2-1; TRBD1 is a possible D gene (5 bases). The length of the CDR3 is 14 residues. V lost 0 bases and J 9 bases, leaving 12 bases between the germline ends. CDR1 is MNHEY, CDR2 SVGEGT, per germline.